These T cell receptor beta chains were read from a single sample in a study of blood T cell repertoires in COVID-19. TCRdb's copy holds only in-frame clones and misses some; the assay was immunoSEQ multiplex PCR. The sample yields some 150,000 clones, 84% seen once. The sample was peripheral blood. The receptor source for this set is a woman aged 50 to 60 with acute or convalescent COVID-19. CDR3s include the opening cysteine and the closing phenylalanine or tryptophan. D genes are given only for firm matches. Not all rows give a size; the values are once, few, many and, for expanded clones, a class.

>TRBJ1-5|14|-|TRBV19|-
TGTGCCAGTAGTAGTACAGGGCAGAATCAGCCCCAGCATTTT
CASSSTGQNQPQHF
>TRBJ2-2|15|TRBD1|TRBV10-3|-
TGTGCCATCACCCCCGGGACAGGGCACACCGGGGAGCTGTTTTTT
CAITPGTGHTGELFF
>TRBJ1-3|16|TRBD1|TRBV25-1|-
TGTGCCAGCAGTGACTTTACAGGGGGCTCTGGAAACACCATATATTTT
CASSDFTGGSGNTIYF
>TRBJ1-4|16|-|TRBV6-5|-
TGTGCCAGCAGTTACTCGAGGCCGGTAACGAGTGGAAAACTGTTTTTT
CASSYSRPVTSGKLFF
>TRBJ2-7|14|-|TRBV7-2|-
TGTGCCAGCAGCCCTCGGGGGTGGGACTACGAGCAGTACTTC
CASSPRGWDYEQYF
>TRBJ1-2|13|TRBD1|TRBV12-3/TRBV12-4|few
TGTGCCAGCAGTCCGACAGGGAGCAATGGCTACACCTTC
CASSPTGSNGYTF
>TRBJ1-3|15|TRBD1|TRBV5-1|-
TGCGCCAGCAGCTTCTCGGGGGACAGTGGAAACACCATATATTTT
CASSFSGDSGNTIYF
>TRBJ2-3|15|TRBD2|TRBV2|-
TGTGCCAGCAGGGTAGGACTAGGAAACACAGATACGCAGTATTTT
CASRVGLGNTDTQYF
>TRBJ1-4|15|-|TRBV28|-
TGTGCCAGCAGAAATCCAATGGGAGCTAATGAAAAACTGTTTTTT
CASRNPMGANEKLFF
>TRBJ1-2|15|-|TRBV6-5|-
TGTGCCAGCAGTCCCGACAGTTACCCCAACTATGGCTACACCTTC
CASSPDSYPNYGYTF
>TRBJ1-6|15|-|TRBV4-3|-
TGCGCCAGCAGCCAACGAGACAGTGATAATTCACCCCTCCACTTT
CASSQRDSDNSPLHF
>TRBJ2-3|14|-|TRBV6-5|-
TGTGCCAGCAGGGTCGCCCTAACGGCAGATACGCAGTATTTT
CASRVALTADTQYF
>TRBJ2-5|18|TRBD1|TRBV7-2|few
TGTGCCAGCAGATTAGGGGTACCCCGGGACAGGGGTAAAGAGACCCAGTACTTC
CASRLGVPRDRGKETQYF
>TRBJ1-1|13|TRBD1|TRBV2|once
TGTGCCAGCAGCAGACAGGGCTACACTGAAGCTTTCTTT
CASSRQGYTEAFF
>TRBJ1-1|13|-|TRBV28|-
TGTGCCAGCAGTTTACGGGACTTTGAGGGAGCTTTCTTT
CASSLRDFEGAFF
>TRBJ2-5|14|TRBD1|TRBV19|-
TGTGCCAGTAGCCTCCGACAGGGAGAAGAGACCCAGTACTTC
CASSLRQGEETQYF
>TRBJ2-5|16|TRBD2|TRBV9|-
TGTGCCAGCAGCGTAGGGACTAGCGGGCCCCAAGAGACCCAGTACTTC
CASSVGTSGPQETQYF
>TRBJ2-3|14|TRBD2|TRBV7-3|-
TGTGCCAGCGCTAGCGGATCTGTGCCAGATACGCAGTATTTT
CASASGSVPDTQYF
>TRBJ1-3|16|TRBD1|TRBV3-1/TRBV3-2|-
TGTGCCAGCAGCCGCTCGGGACAGTCCTCTGGAAACACCATATATTTT
CASSRSGQSSGNTIYF
>TRBJ1-1|14|TRBD1|TRBV10-3|-
TGTGCCATCAGGACAGGGGAAGGGAACACTGAAGCTTTCTTT
CAIRTGEGNTEAFF